What follows are 22 T cell receptor beta chains derived from one specimen sequenced in a study of human T cells and chemical hapten exposure (dated by TCRdb to the early 2020s). The time point label, read with the paper, signifies: pre-sensitization, week 0. The treatment or condition tag for this specimen amounts to: therapeutic diphenylcyclopropenone sensitization with weekly scalp DPC. Preparation of the library involved RACE. The sample was run on a NextSeq 500. TCRdb handled the public reads itself, with Q25 trimming in fastp and clone calling in MiXCR, and kept productive beta chains. Identical CDR3 protein sequences are pooled into one entry, listed with their most common genes and DNA. The table for this sample lists about 250,000 distinct CDR3 sequences; roughly 8% of them were counted only once. The ten largest clones add up to approximately 1.2% of the sample. The sample was whole blood, taken in connection with sensitization to the hapten diphenylcyclopropenone (DPC). The receptors derive from a man between 18 and 35 years old with alopecia areata. Some clones in this sample may be carry-over from other donors' samples.

This chain links TRBV2 with TRBJ2-7, with D perhaps TRBD2 (6 bases). The CDR3 is made up of 15 amino acids. In germline, CDR1 is SNHLY, CDR2 FYNNEI. V was trimmed by 8 bases and J by 0 bases, leaving 17 bases between them. This CDR3 is CASREMVRGSYEQYF. As DNA, the CDR3 is TGTGCCAGCCGGGAGATGGTTAGGGGCTCCTACGAGCAGTACTTC. The complete variable domain, with remaining parts taken from reference TRBV2 and TRBJ2-7, reads EPEVTQTPSHQVTQMGQEVILRCVPISNHLYFYWYRQILGQKVEFLVSFYNNEISEKSEIFDDQFSVERPDGSNFTLKIRSTKLEDSAMYFCASREMVRGSYEQYFGPGTRLTVT.

The sample holds a few counts of this clonotype. The chain is built from TRBV6-2 or TRBV6-3 and TRBJ2-1; TRBD2 might be the D (5 bases). The germline V gene has CDR1 MNHEY and CDR2 SVGEGT. This CDR3 is 16 amino acids long. Trimming removed 4 bases at V and 0 bases at J, with 13 bases between. CDR3 nucleotides: TGTGCCAGCAGTTCCCCGGACTGGCTCTCCTACAATGAGCAGTTCTTC. Its translation is CASSSPDWLSYNEQFF.

This clonotype was recorded at least ten times. The chain links TRBV11-2 to TRBJ1-1; 7 bases match TRBD1. The V gene end was trimmed by 5 bases and the J gene end by 1 base; junction bases not matched to a gene: 7. Germline CDR1 is SGHAT and CDR2 is FQNNGV. This CDR3 region has 15 residues. The CDR3, as DNA: TGTGCCAGCAGCCCTAGACAGGGTCCGAACACTGAAGCTTTCTTT. Translated, it gives CASSPRQGPNTEAFF.

The V call is TRBV4-3, the J call TRBJ2-1; the D gene could be TRBD1 or TRBD2 (5 bases each). This CDR3 has 15 residues. Trimming stripped 0 bases from V and 7 bases from J, with 13 bases between. CDR1 and CDR2 from the germline V gene are LGHNA and YSLEER. The CDR3 DNA is TGCGCCAGCAGCCAAGAGTTGGCCTGGGGGAATGAGCAGTTCTTC. It specifies CASSQELAWGNEQFF.

This clonotype was seen only a few times. In DNA, the CDR3 is TGTGCCAGCAGTGATGGGGTGGATACGCAGTATTTT. Protein sequence: CASSDGVDTQYF. The chain has TRBV2 and TRBJ2-3; D is unresolved. Germline V gene lookup returns CDR1 SNHLY and CDR2 FYNNEI. The CDR3 contains 12 residues. Trimming shortened V by 3 bases and J by 6 bases, and 7 bases separated the two germline ends.

This clonotype has ten or more counts. The chain uses TRBV10-2 and TRBJ1-4, with TRBD1 identical over 12 bases. Germline V gene sequence: CDR1 WSHSY, CDR2 SAAADI. V dropped 6 bases and J dropped 3; count of bases not matched to a gene: 8. CDR3 length: 17 amino acids. CDR3 loop: CASSNRDRGLANEKLFF. Written as DNA, the CDR3 is TGCGCCAGCAGCAACCGGGACAGGGGGCTGGCTAATGAAAAACTGTTTTTT.

The chain joins TRBV3-1 to TRBJ1-2, with D unclear. The V and J ends lost 1 base and 2 bases respectively, with 8 bases between them. The length of the CDR3 is 14 residues. Per germline, CDR1 LGHDT and CDR2 YNNKEL (reference sequence). CDR3 sequence reads: CASSQGIPNYGYTF. The DNA of the CDR3 is TGTGCCAGCAGCCAAGGTATACCAAACTATGGCTACACCTTC.

This clonotype was observed a few times. V is TRBV29-1 and J is TRBJ1-1, with TRBD1 matching 10 bases. Germline V gene lookup returns CDR1 SQVTM and CDR2 ANQGSEA. V lost 8 bases, J lost 5 bases, and 2 bases stayed unmatched. This CDR3 has 11 residues. The CDR3 nucleotides read TGCAGCTGGACAGGGGGGACTGAAGCTTTCTTT. It encodes CSWTGGTEAFF.

By proportion, this clonotype is medium-sized. J is TRBJ2-1 and V is TRBV5-1, with D perhaps being TRBD1 or TRBD2 (5 bases each). Germline CDR1 is SGHRS and CDR2 is YFSETQ. V lost 7 bases to trimming and J lost 0 bases, with 11 bases between them. The CDR3 is 14 residues long. The CDR3 is CASGDLVSYNEQFF. The CDR3, as DNA: TGCGCCAGCGGGGACCTAGTCTCCTACAATGAGCAGTTCTTC. Supplemented by reference TRBV5-1 and TRBJ2-1, the full variable domain reads KAGVTQTPRYLIKTRGQQVTLSCSPISGHRSVSWYQQTPGQGLQFLFEYFSETQRNKGNFPGRFSGRQFSNSRSEMNVSTLELGDSALYLCASGDLVSYNEQFFGPGTRLTVL.

The chain carries TRBV29-1 and TRBJ1-2, with D unresolved. The V and J ends lost 0 bases and 2 bases respectively, with 7 bases between them. The CDR3 totals 13 residues. Per germline, CDR1 SQVTM and CDR2 ANQGSEA. CDR3 sequence reads: CSVEDLANYGYTF. CDR3 nucleotides: TGCAGCGTTGAAGACCTGGCGAACTATGGCTACACCTTC.

This clonotype was detected a few times. The V gene is TRBV20-1, the J gene TRBJ2-4; D perhaps matches TRBD1 (6 bases). The CDR3 covers 16 residues. The germline V and J ends were trimmed by 3 bases and 2 bases, with 17 bases remaining between them. Germline-derived CDR1 and CDR2 are DFQATT and SNEGSKA (reference sequence). The DNA for the CDR3 is TGCAGTGCTAGGGCCGTGGGGGCCTCATCCAAAAACATTCAGTACTTC. This codes for CSARAVGASSKNIQYF.

The chain employs TRBV7-9 and TRBJ1-2; possibly TRBD1 for D (6 bases). Germline V gene data show CDR1 as SEHNR and CDR2 as FQNEAQ (reference sequence). This CDR3 has 15 amino acids. The V and J ends lost 7 bases and 2 bases respectively, with 17 bases between them. This CDR3 is CASTPPGQKNYGYTF. In nucleotides, the CDR3 is TGTGCCAGCACCCCTCCGGGACAAAAGAACTATGGCTACACCTTC.

This chain joins TRBV7-3 and TRBJ2-3; 8 bases agree with TRBD1. The CDR3 has 15 residues. Germline assignment: CDR1 SGHTA and CDR2 FQGTGA. J lost 4 bases, V lost 3 bases, and 6 bases had no gene match. This CDR3 reads CASSFGQGRSDTQYF. In DNA form, the CDR3 reads TGTGCCAGCAGCTTTGGACAGGGTCGTTCAGATACGCAGTATTTT.

This chain uses TRBV5-1 with TRBJ2-3, with D possibly being TRBD1 (6 bases). V lost 4 bases to trimming and J lost 6 bases, with 15 bases between them. Germline CDR1 is SGHRS and CDR2 is YFSETQ. CDR3 size: 14 residues. The CDR3 sequence: CASSGDTQGDTQYF. CDR3 bases: TGCGCCAGCAGCGGGGACACCCAAGGGGATACGCAGTATTTT.

In its sample, this clonotype was seen a few times. The V gene is TRBV6-2 or TRBV6-3, the J gene TRBJ2-7; either TRBD1 or TRBD2 may fit D (5 bases each). The V gene's germline CDR1 is MNHEY and CDR2 SVGEGT. Trimming left V 10 bases short and J 0 bases short, with 13 bases between. The CDR3 spans 13 residues. The CDR3 protein is CAIRGSSSYEQYV. CDR3 sequence (DNA): TGTGCCATTCGGGGCAGCAGCTCCTACGAGCAGTACGTC.

This clonotype was counted a few times. The V gene is TRBV5-6, the J gene TRBJ2-7; perhaps TRBD1 as D (5 bases). The CDR3 is made up of 13 amino acids. Germline V CDR1 and CDR2: SGHDT, YYEEEE. This CDR3 is CVSSLVQGYEQYV. In nucleotides, the CDR3 is TGTGTCAGCAGCTTGGTTCAGGGCTACGAGCAGTACGTC.

The table lists this clonotype with a few counts. The gene calls are TRBV9 and TRBJ2-5, with 8 bases that match TRBD1. Trimming cost V 2 bases and J 5 bases; bases outside gene matches: 8. Germline V gene data show CDR1 as SGDLS and CDR2 as YYNGEE. The CDR3 runs 15 residues. CDR3 protein: CASSVATGQGETQYF. The CDR3 DNA sequence: TGTGCCAGCAGCGTGGCTACCGGACAGGGTGAGACCCAGTACTTC.

The rearrangement links TRBV3-1 to TRBJ1-1; D uncertain. This CDR3 contains 14 residues. Germline V gives CDR1 LGHDT, CDR2 YNNKEL (reference sequence). The ends were cut back, 4 bases at V and 0 bases at J, with 9 bases in the middle. The CDR3 sequence is CASSRSAVNTEAFF. For the CDR3, the DNA is TGTGCCAGCAGCCGATCCGCAGTGAACACTGAAGCTTTCTTT.

Ten or more counts support this clonotype. The CDR3, as DNA: TGTGCCAGCAGTTTTTCGTCAGTGCCCGAGCAGTACTTC. Its translation: CASSFSSVPEQYF. The rearrangement joins TRBV12-3 or TRBV12-4 to TRBJ2-7, with no clear D. V dropped 3 bases and J dropped 6 bases, with 12 bases sitting between them. The CDR3 runs 13 residues.

The V gene is TRBV28, the J gene TRBJ1-4; D remains ambiguous. Looked up from germline, CDR1 is MDHEN and CDR2 is SYDVKM. V was clipped by 7 bases and J by 7 bases, with 13 bases between them. The CDR3 is made up of 13 amino acids. DNA for the CDR3: TGTGCCAGCACGGGAGACTTTGCTGAAAAACTGTTTTTT. Translation: CASTGDFAEKLFF.

The chain uses TRBV5-6 and TRBJ2-7; D ambiguous. V lost 4 bases, J lost 3 bases, and 11 bases lay in between. The CDR3 is 13 amino acids. The germline V gene has CDR1 SGHDT and CDR2 YYEEEE. CDR3 protein: CASSPVRNYEQYF. In DNA, the CDR3 is TGTGCCAGCAGCCCGGTACGAAACTACGAGCAGTACTTC.

This clonotype occurred many times. The rearrangement links TRBV6-2 or TRBV6-3 to TRBJ2-1; D is undetermined. Germline V gene sequence: CDR1 MNHEY, CDR2 SVGEGT. V gave up 6 bases and J gave up 7 bases, with 10 bases separating them. CDR3 size: 12 residues. CDR3 sequence: CASRDPRNEQFF. The CDR3 bases are TGTGCCAGCAGGGACCCAAGGAATGAGCAGTTCTTC.